This T cell receptor (beta chain) is drawn from a study of regulatory T cells in long-lasting Graves disease (dated by TCRdb to the early 2020s). A note on the overall study: In the newly diagnosed Graves' disease group, patients had been taking antithyroid drugs for less than 3 months. Peripheral blood TCR sequencing and RNA sequencing compared persistent Graves' disease patients with newly diagnosed Graves' disease patients. The study was conducted in China and was registered as a clinical trial. A total of about 33 samples underwent TCR sequencing, from 13 patients with persistent Graves' disease and around 20 patients with newly diagnosed Graves' disease.

On this clonotype itself: Which antigen it targets is not known. No much larger clonotype is one base removed from it; base qualities were not supplied.

Points the paper makes about the study in general: Only peripheral blood was studied, because thyroid tissue, the primary lesion, was inaccessible. Sequencing and analysis were limited to the TCR beta chain. Persistent Graves' disease patients showed lower TCR Shannon entropy and fewer highly expanded clones than newly diagnosed patients, suggesting clonal expansion. TRBV28, TRBJ1-2 and TRBJ2-5 were preferentially used in persistent disease, while TRBV20-1 and TRBJ2-1 were favored in newly diagnosed disease. The authors acknowledged the small sample size as a limitation that may reduce accuracy. More public clonotypes were shared among persistent patients (roughly 2,700) than among newly diagnosed patients (under 1,000).

Libraries were made using multiplex PCR. Sequenced using an Illumina HiSeq 4000. iRepertoire HTBI primers and Arm-PCR amplification of CDR3 regions were used to construct TCR beta libraries. Before sequencing, the PCR products underwent gel purification. Per the authors' processing: Across samples, roughly 60 TRBV and 13 to 15 TRBJ segments were identified and used for gene usage analysis of CDR3 amino acid clonotypes. COPE and FqMerger were used to merge the filtered high-quality paired reads into contigs. BLAST was used to align contigs to IMGT TRBV, TRBD and TRBJ reference genes, with CDR3 defined following IMGT. Highly expanded clones were defined as clonotypes with a frequency above 0.1%. Shannon entropy was used to measure repertoire diversity, and the Gini coefficient was used to measure V-J evenness. Clonotypes shared by more than one individual were considered public. The raw public reads went through TCRdb reprocessing: fastp at Q25, MiXCR clone calling, in-frame beta chains kept. All rows with the same CDR3 protein become a single entry with the most common DNA and genes. The V and J calls were determined by TCRdb, not by the authors. Within this sample are under 450,000 distinct CDR3 sequences, with 15% to 20% of them counted one time only. The ten largest clonotypes hold over 20% of the sample.

The meaning of the sample's time point label: newly diagnosed GD, antithyroid drugs for less than 3 months. RNA was extracted from PBMCs in TRIzol for both TCR sequencing and RNA sequencing. Graves' disease was diagnosed according to American Thyroid Association guidelines. Patients for the study were recruited at an endocrinology department in Xi'an, China. Each patient gave about 9.1 milliliters of peripheral blood, collected in an EDTA anticoagulant tube. Ficoll Paque Plus density gradient separation was used to isolate PBMCs, and no further T cell sorting was done. An Agilent 2100 Bioanalyzer and agarose gel were used to check RNA quality, and a NanoDrop 2000 was used to measure RNA concentration. The CDR3 starts with the cysteine, ends with the phenylalanine, and has 15 residues. This entry keeps only the CDR3 DNA: 45 bases, framed from base 1. Based on the germline V gene, the CDR1 and CDR2 sequences are LGHNA and YNFKEQ. The junction shows trimming of 0 bases on V and 9 bases on J, and the gene matches do not reach 6 bases of it.

The same sample was also used in a study of T cells in Graves' hyperthyroidism and ophthalmopathy. The other study reports the following: Graves' hyperthyroidism was defined as stable when no progression to ophthalmopathy occurred over 18 months of follow-up. Hyperthyroidism patients were aged 18 to 65 years and newly diagnosed, with disease duration of less than 2 months. Patients with uncontrolled infections, other autoimmune diseases, pregnancy or lactation were excluded. Diagnoses relied on clinical symptoms, serum thyroxine and TRAb, thyroid ultrasound and orbital computed tomography. The TCR CDR3 was subjected to a first round of RT-PCR using the HTBI primer set and the Qiagen OneStep RT-PCR kit. Most expanded thyroid clonotypes (frequency above 0.001) were also found in blood, which suggests that blood repertoires may mirror thyroid immune responses. A model built on a 13 V-J signature distinguished ophthalmopathy from stable hyperthyroidism, reaching roughly 88% sensitivity and 81.08% specificity in cross-validation and 80%/75% in testing. In validation, the model predicted progression to ophthalmopathy with 55% to 71% sensitivity and approximately 78% specificity, a median of about 6 months before onset. To identify distinguishing TCR V-J signatures, a discovery cohort of about 100 patients was used, comprising 40 to 45 with Graves' ophthalmopathy and around 60 with stable Graves' hyperthyroidism. Prospective prediction of ophthalmopathy was tested in an independent validation cohort consisting of 18 to 20 hyperthyroidism patients and about 17 patients who later progressed to ophthalmopathy. The 75 to 100 discovery patients were randomly split 7:3 into training and test sets. In addition, the study compared T-cell repertoires in thyroid tissue and in blood from five or six Graves' hyperthyroidism patients. After blood sampling, hyperthyroidism patients were treated with methimazole at a starting dose of 30 mg daily, and ophthalmopathy patients were treated with high-dose intravenous methylprednisolone. Libraries were constructed in a second round of multiplex PCR, after which size selection and purification were performed. Sequencing of the libraries was done on an Illumina HiSeq2000 using paired-end 100 bp reads. SOAPnuke was used to process the raw data, throwing out any read that contained adapters or uncalled bases, had a mean Phred below 15, or lacked an exact constant-primer or identifier match. High-quality paired reads were merged using COPE v1.2.5, and each unique nucleotide sequence was defined as a clonotype. MiTCR v1.1 was used to align clonotypes to the IMGT TRBV, TRBD and TRBJ reference segments. Only V-J combinations with frequency above 0.0001, covering 99% to 99.2% of repertoires, were analysed. The TCS score was defined as the ratio of F50 (clonal expansion) to E x V (chaos), calculated using BLOSUM62-based TCRdist between CDR3 peptides within each V-J. Welch's t-statistics and random forest reduced roughly 540 V-J features to 10 to 15, which were used in a naive Bayes classifier (R e1071). Sample size was not statistically predetermined, and blinding of investigators to group allocation was not performed. The paper reports TCR Vbeta CDR3 sequencing of fewer than 150 peripheral blood samples: around 41 ophthalmopathy, roughly 74 hyperthyroidism and approximately 17 progressor patients.

Specimen: peripheral blood mononuclear cells (PBMCs), collected at new diagnosis, from a patient treated with antithyroid drugs. The clonotype was recovered from a young woman with Graves disease. Donor details come from another sample of the same person, matched by shared clones. The rearrangement joined TRBV4-2 to TRBJ2-1; 9 of the junction bases match TRBD2. The CDR3 reads CASSQERRGGREQFF. The bases read TGTGCCAGCAGCCAAGAACGGCGGGGGGGGCGTGAGCAGTTCTTC.